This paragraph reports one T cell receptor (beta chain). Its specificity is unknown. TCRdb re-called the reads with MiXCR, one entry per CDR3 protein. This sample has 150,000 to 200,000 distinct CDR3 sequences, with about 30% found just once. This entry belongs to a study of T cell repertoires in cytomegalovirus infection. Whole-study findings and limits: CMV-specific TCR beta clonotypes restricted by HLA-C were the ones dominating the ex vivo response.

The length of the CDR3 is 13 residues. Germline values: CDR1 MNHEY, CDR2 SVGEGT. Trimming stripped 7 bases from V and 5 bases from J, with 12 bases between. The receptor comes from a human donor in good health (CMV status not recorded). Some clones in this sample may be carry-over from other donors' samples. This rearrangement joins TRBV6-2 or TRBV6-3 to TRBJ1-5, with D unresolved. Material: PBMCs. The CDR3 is CASNSDPYQPQHF. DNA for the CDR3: TGTGCCAGCAACTCAGACCCTTATCAGCCCCAGCATTTT.